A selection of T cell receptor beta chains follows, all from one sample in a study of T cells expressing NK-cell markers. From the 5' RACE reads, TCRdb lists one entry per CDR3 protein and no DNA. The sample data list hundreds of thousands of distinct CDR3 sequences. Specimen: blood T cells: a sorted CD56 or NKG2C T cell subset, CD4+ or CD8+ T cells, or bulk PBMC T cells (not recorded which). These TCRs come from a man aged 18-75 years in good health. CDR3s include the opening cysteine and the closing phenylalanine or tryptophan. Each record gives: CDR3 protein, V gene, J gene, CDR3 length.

CASSSGQGAGQPQHF,TRBV6-5,TRBJ1-5,15
CASRGRALGEQYF,TRBV19,TRBJ2-7,13
CASRGGANEKLFF,TRBV6-1,TRBJ1-4,13
CASSFLTDYEQYF,TRBV7-9,TRBJ2-7,13
CASSPTTSTETQYF,TRBV7-7,TRBJ2-5,14
CASSETGWGEQFF,TRBV6-1,TRBJ2-1,13
CASSLLARAPKNIQYF,TRBV7-3,TRBJ2-4,16
CASGRTEAKNIQYF,TRBV10-2,TRBJ2-4,14
CASSIGTGGVTEAFF,TRBV19,TRBJ1-1,15
CASRGTGTGAMVGANVLTF,TRBV28,TRBJ2-6,19
CAISRLAGSYEQYF,TRBV10-3,TRBJ2-7,14
CASSVGWEQYF,TRBV25-1,TRBJ2-7,11
CSARRDGSKNIQYF,TRBV20-1,TRBJ2-4,14